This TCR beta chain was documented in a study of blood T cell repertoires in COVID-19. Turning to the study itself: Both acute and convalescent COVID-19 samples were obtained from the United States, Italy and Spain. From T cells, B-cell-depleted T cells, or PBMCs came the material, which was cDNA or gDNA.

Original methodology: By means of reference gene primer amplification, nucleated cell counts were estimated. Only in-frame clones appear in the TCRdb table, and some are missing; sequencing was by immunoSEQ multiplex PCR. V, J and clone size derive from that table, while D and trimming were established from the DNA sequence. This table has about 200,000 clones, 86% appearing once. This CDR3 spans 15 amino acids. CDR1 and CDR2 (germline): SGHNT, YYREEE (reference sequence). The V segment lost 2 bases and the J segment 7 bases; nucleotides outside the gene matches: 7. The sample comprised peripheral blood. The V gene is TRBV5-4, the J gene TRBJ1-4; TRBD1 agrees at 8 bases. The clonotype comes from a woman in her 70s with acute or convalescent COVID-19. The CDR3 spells CASSLNQGAGEKLFF. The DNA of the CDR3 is TGTGCCAGCAGCTTAAATCAGGGGGCGGGTGAAAAACTGTTTTTT.